The TCR beta chain under discussion was sequenced for a study of blood T cell repertoires in COVID-19. Overall study context: Whether acute or convalescent, the COVID-19 samples came from the United States, Italy and Spain. PBMCs, B-cell-depleted T cells, or T cells were the source of the cDNA or gDNA that made up the material.

V dropped 6 bases and J dropped 6 bases, with 17 bases sitting between them. The germline gives CDR1 LNHDA, CDR2 SQIVND (reference sequence). The CDR3 is made up of 14 amino acids. Original methodology: From reference gene primer amplification, estimates of nucleated cell counts were derived. Method: immunoSEQ multiplex PCR; TCRdb's copy keeps in-frame clones and lacks some. The DNA gave D and trimming, while V, J and clone size come from that table. The data contain some 130,000 clones, about 87% of them singletons. The clonotype originates from a woman aged 60-75 years with acute or convalescent COVID-19. The chain employs TRBV19 and TRBJ1-1; tentative D call: TRBD1 (6 bases). Sequencing was performed on peripheral blood. In nucleotides, the CDR3 is TGTGCCAGTAGCTTGGACAGCGGAAGGGCTGAAGCTTTCTTT. It translates to CASSLDSGRAEAFF.